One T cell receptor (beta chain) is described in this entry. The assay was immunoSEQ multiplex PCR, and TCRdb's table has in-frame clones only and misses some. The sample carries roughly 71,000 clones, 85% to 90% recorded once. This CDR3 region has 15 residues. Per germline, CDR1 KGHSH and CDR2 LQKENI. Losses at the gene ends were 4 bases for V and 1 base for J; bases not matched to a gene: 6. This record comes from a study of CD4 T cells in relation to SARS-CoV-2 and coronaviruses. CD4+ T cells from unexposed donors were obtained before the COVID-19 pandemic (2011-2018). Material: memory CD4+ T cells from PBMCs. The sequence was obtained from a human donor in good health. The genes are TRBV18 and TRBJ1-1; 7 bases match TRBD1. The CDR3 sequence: CASSQQGTQNTEAFF. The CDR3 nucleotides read TGTGCCAGCTCACAACAGGGGACCCAGAACACTGAAGCTTTCTTT.